The 10 T cell receptor beta chains listed next were all sequenced from one sample in a study of control samples from healthy donors and cancer patients. Sequencing used immunoSEQ multiplex PCR; TCRdb keeps in-frame clones, though not all of them. The sample holds about 220,000 clones, just under 95% seen once. Sequences were obtained from blood. Every receptor here comes from a man aged 45-65 years in good health.

The rearrangement uses TRBV10-2 and TRBJ1-5, with D perhaps TRBD1 (5 bases). Germline V gene sequence: CDR1 WSHSY, CDR2 SAAADI. The CDR3 is made up of 13 amino acids. Trimming shortened V by 6 bases and J by 7 bases, and 13 bases separated the two germline ends. CDR3 nucleotide sequence: TGCGCCAGCAGAGAGAGGGGTCTGCAGCCCCAGCATTTT. It yields the protein CASRERGLQPQHF.

The chain is built from TRBV6-1 and TRBJ1-1, with TRBD1 matching 8 bases. The CDR3 spans 15 residues. Germline-derived CDR1 and CDR2 are MNHNS and SASEGT. Unmatched junction bases numbered 5, after V lost 4 bases and J lost 1 base. The CDR3 bases are TGTGCCAGCAGTGCCCTAGACAGGGGGAACACTGAAGCTTTCTTT. Residues: CASSALDRGNTEAFF.

The CDR3 region has the DNA TGTGCCTGGGCCCCGGGGGGCGGTTGGGGGAATCAGCCCCAGCATTTT. This encodes CAWAPGGGWGNQPQHF. The chain has TRBV30 and TRBJ1-5; TRBD1 is a possible D gene (6 bases). The CDR3 has 16 residues. The germline CDR1 and CDR2 sequences are GTSNPN and SVGIG (reference sequence). Trimming removed 5 bases at V and 4 bases at J, with 21 bases between.

The chain employs TRBV28 and TRBJ2-7; unclear D gene. V was pared by 8 bases and J by 4 bases, with 18 bases between. Germline V gene sequence: CDR1 MDHEN, CDR2 SYDVKM. This CDR3 region has 14 residues. The CDR3 bases are TGTGCCAGCGCTACGGTTCCTGCTTATTACGAGCAGTACTTC. It yields the protein CASATVPAYYEQYF.

The rearrangement uses TRBV5-1 and TRBJ1-6, with D unclear. V was trimmed by 0 bases and J by 2 bases, leaving 12 bases between them. Germline-derived CDR1 and CDR2 are SGHRS and YFSETQ. This CDR3 region has 17 residues. DNA of the CDR3: TGCGCCAGCAGCTTGGATGGGGTCCCAACCTATAATTCACCCCTCCACTTT. It specifies CASSLDGVPTYNSPLHF.

The chain combines TRBV5-4 with TRBJ1-3; possible D gene TRBD1, 5 bases. The V and J ends lost 4 bases and 5 bases respectively, with 16 bases between them. This CDR3 is 15 amino acids long. Germline V CDR1 and CDR2: SGHNT, YYREEE (reference sequence). DNA for the CDR3: TGTGCCAGCAGCGACGCCGGGACTATGAGAAACACCATATATTTT. The encoded protein is CASSDAGTMRNTIYF.

The V and J genes are TRBV28 and TRBJ1-2; TRBD1 aligns across 9 bases. Germline lookup yields CDR1 MDHEN and CDR2 SYDVKM. The CDR3 covers 15 residues. Trimming at V came to 6 bases and at J to 4 bases, leaving 9 bases not matched to a gene. The CDR3 DNA is TGTGCCAGCAGATCAACCGGGACAGGGCTCTATGGCTACACCTTC. Residues: CASRSTGTGLYGYTF.

This clone was counted once. This chain links TRBV11-2 with TRBJ2-1; possibly TRBD1 for D (5 bases). This CDR3 region has 16 residues. The V end was cut by 5 bases, the J end by 5 bases, with 19 bases between. Germline values: CDR1 SGHAT, CDR2 FQNNGV. This CDR3 is CASSPVGQGQDNEQFF. The CDR3 DNA is TGTGCCAGCAGCCCGGTGGGTCAGGGCCAGGACAATGAGCAGTTCTTC.

The chain couples TRBV10-3 to TRBJ2-3; 8 bases fit TRBD2. Germline V gives CDR1 ENHRY, CDR2 SYGVKD. V was pared by 4 bases and J by 4 bases, with 4 bases of the junction left unmatched. The CDR3 is 14 residues long. The CDR3 region has the DNA TGTGCCATCAGTGCGGGGGGGCTGTCAGATACGCAGTATTTT. The encoded protein is CAISAGGLSDTQYF.

The rearrangement uses TRBV27 and TRBJ1-1; D remains unclear. Germline lookup yields CDR1 MNHEY and CDR2 SMNVEV (reference sequence). Trimming took 6 bases from V and 0 from J, leaving 8 bases between them. The CDR3 covers 13 residues. The CDR3 DNA sequence: TGTGCCAGCAGAAAGAGGTTGAACACTGAAGCTTTCTTT. It codes for CASRKRLNTEAFF.